The source of this TCR beta chain is a study of cytomegalovirus exposure and HLA in healthy donors. This CDR3 has 13 amino acids. The germline V gene encodes CDR1 GTSNPN and CDR2 SVGIG (reference sequence). Deletions cut 3 bases from V and 0 bases from J, with 9 bases between. Primers: 60 Vbeta forward and 13 Jbeta reverse. The method was immunoSEQ multiplex PCR; TCRdb's version includes in-frame clones alone and lacks a portion of them. In the table there are roughly 190,000 clones, about 9% of which are singletons. The sequence derives from a woman in her twenties or thirties in good health and CMV-seropositive. Sequencing was performed on PBMCs. The rearrangement uses TRBV30 and TRBJ2-7, with D perhaps TRBD1 (6 bases). As DNA, the CDR3 is TGTGCCTGGAGCAGGGACACCTCCTACGAGCAGTACTTC. Its translation: CAWSRDTSYEQYF.